The entry below describes one TCR beta chain. This specimen comes from a study of cytomegalovirus exposure and HLA in healthy donors. The PCR was carried out with 60 Vbeta primers and 13 Jbeta primers. TCRdb's copy holds only in-frame clones and misses some; the assay was immunoSEQ multiplex PCR. The repertoire shows fewer than 150,000 clones; the top ten hold 3.6%. V lost 1 base to trimming and J lost 1 base, with 13 bases between them. The germline CDR1 and CDR2 sequences are SEHNR and FQNEAQ (reference sequence). This CDR3 contains 16 residues. The chain links TRBV7-9 to TRBJ1-1, with a possible D match to TRBD1 (6 bases). The sequenced sample consisted of PBMCs. This clonotype originated in a man between 18 and 29 years old in good health and CMV-seronegative. DNA for the CDR3: TGTGCCAGCAGCTTAGTCAGGGGCGCAAGGAACACTGAAGCTTTCTTT. Protein: CASSLVRGARNTEAFF.